These T cell receptor beta chains were read from a single sample in a study of shared clonotypes between healthy human individuals. TCRdb's copy holds only in-frame clones and misses some; the assay was immunoSEQ multiplex PCR. The table shows more than 1.2 million clones, with roughly 98.5% occurring only once. The sample was naive CD4+ T cells sorted from blood. The receptor source for this set is a man aged 30 to 39 in good health. Both conserved end residues are part of each CDR3. The order of the fields is J gene, CDR3 length, clone size, D gene, V gene, CDR3 DNA, CDR3 protein. A D gene is named only where the DNA matches it firmly. Size tells how often a clone was seen (once, few, many) or the class of an expanded clone, and some rows leave it out.

>TRBJ2-3|15|.|.|TRBV6-5
TGTGCCAGCAGTTACTCAGGAGGGAGAGTAGATACGCAGTATTTT
CASSYSGGRVDTQYF
>TRBJ2-7|15|.|TRBD1|TRBV5-1
TGCGCCAGCAGCCCGATGACAGGGGTCCCCTACGAGCAGTACTTC
CASSPMTGVPYEQYF
>TRBJ2-2|15|.|.|TRBV14
TGTGCCAGCAGCCAGCTCATACCCATCACCGGGGAGCTGTTTTTT
CASSQLIPITGELFF
>TRBJ1-3|13|.|.|TRBV18
TGTGCCAGCTCCCAAGACAAGAGAAACACCATATATTTT
CASSQDKRNTIYF
>TRBJ1-1|10|once|.|TRBV20-1
TGCAGTGCTAGTGAGTTGAGAGCTTTCTTT
CSASELRAFF
>TRBJ1-1|14|.|.|TRBV10-1
TGCGCCAGCAGTGAGTCTCGGGGTCCCACTGAAGCTTTCTTT
CASSESRGPTEAFF
>TRBJ2-7|18|.|TRBD2|TRBV5-1
TGCGCCAGCAGCTGGGGGACTAGCGGCAGGGCCCGGAGGTCCGAGCAGTACTTC
CASSWGTSGRARRSEQYF
>TRBJ1-5|16|.|TRBD1|TRBV9
TGTGCCAGCAGCCCAGGGGGACCCCCGGGAAATCAGCCCCAGCATTTT
CASSPGGPPGNQPQHF
>TRBJ2-7|15|.|TRBD1|TRBV9
TGTGCCAGCAGCGCGGGACAGGGGGCAGTCTACGAGCAGTACTTC
CASSAGQGAVYEQYF
>TRBJ2-1|16|.|.|TRBV30
TGTGCCTGGAGGCACGCCCGGGGGGCGCGCTACAATGAGCAGTTCTTC
CAWRHARGARYNEQFF
>TRBJ2-1|16|.|TRBD2|TRBV5-1
TGCGCCAGCAGCTATGACGGACTAGTAGGTGACAATGAGCAGTTCTTC
CASSYDGLVGDNEQFF
>TRBJ2-4|15|.|TRBD1|TRBV11-2
TGTGCCAGCAGCTGGGGACAGGGGGACAAAAACATTCAGTACTTC
CASSWGQGDKNIQYF
>TRBJ1-2|17|.|TRBD1|TRBV2
TGTGCCAGCAGACCTCTATTGAGACAGGGCGTCAACTATGGCTACACCTTC
CASRPLLRQGVNYGYTF